Listed here are 25 T cell receptor beta chains from one sample, sequenced in a study of blood T cell repertoires in COVID-19. The protocol was immunoSEQ multiplex PCR, while the TCRdb copy is restricted to in-frame clones and leaves out a portion. Of approximately 250,000 clones listed, roughly 89% were seen once; the top ten hold around 4%. Sequenced sample: PBMCs or T cells enriched from blood (not recorded which). These receptor sequences come from a woman aged 30 to 39 who had recovered from COVID-19.

This clone was detected only a few times. The chain links TRBV7-2 to TRBJ2-5, with 9 bases aligning to TRBD2. The germline CDR1 and CDR2 sequences are SGHTA and FQGNSA. The CDR3 is 17 residues long. The junction had 8 bases not matched to a gene; V was cut back by 0 bases and J by 3 bases. The CDR3 here is CASSLAGGTSRKETQYF. Written as DNA, the CDR3 is TGTGCCAGCAGCTTAGCGGGGGGGACTAGCAGAAAAGAGACCCAGTACTTC.

Concerning this clone itself: The sample has other DNA sequences that encode this CDR3 too. The rearrangement joins TRBV11-2 to TRBJ1-5; the match to TRBD1 covers 8 bases. Germline V gives CDR1 SGHAT, CDR2 FQNNGV. The ends lost 5 bases at V and 1 base at J; junction bases unmatched: 4. The CDR3 length is 15 residues. CDR3 protein: CASSLTGASNQPQHF. The CDR3 coding sequence is TGTGCCAGCAGCCTGACAGGGGCGAGCAATCAGCCCCAGCATTTT.

This chain links TRBV7-8 with TRBJ1-6, with 7 bases aligning to TRBD1. Germline lookup yields CDR1 SGHVS and CDR2 FQNEAQ. Unmatched junction bases numbered 4, after V lost 1 base and J lost 7 bases. CDR3 length: 15 residues. This CDR3 is CASSLDRGRNSPLHF. CDR3 in DNA: TGTGCCAGCAGCTTAGACAGGGGAAGGAATTCACCCCTCCACTTT.

The chain joins TRBV9 to TRBJ1-1; 7 bases fit TRBD1. The CDR3 runs 17 residues. Germline loops: CDR1 SGDLS, CDR2 YYNGEE. The V segment lost 7 bases and the J segment 1 base; nucleotides outside the gene matches: 16. CDR3 nucleotide sequence: TGTGCCAGCGGCCCGCTGACAGGGAGGACATCGAACACTGAAGCTTTCTTT. It yields the protein CASGPLTGRTSNTEAFF. Filled out from reference TRBV9 and TRBJ1-1, the complete variable domain reads DSGVTQTPKHLITATGQRVTLRCSPRSGDLSVYWYQQSLDQGLQFLIQYYNGEERAKGNILERFSAQQFPDLHSELNLSSLELGDSALYFCASGPLTGRTSNTEAFFGQGTRLTVV.

This chain joins TRBV7-9 and TRBJ1-4, with D possibly being TRBD1 (6 bases). CDR3 length: 17 residues. Germline assignment: CDR1 SEHNR and CDR2 FQNEAQ (reference sequence). V was shortened by 5 bases and J by 8 bases, with 24 bases between the two germline ends. DNA for the CDR3: TGTGCCAGCAGCCCCTCAATAGGAGGACGGGGGGGCGAAAAACTGTTTTTT. This codes for CASSPSIGGRGGEKLFF.

This clone occurred a few times. J is TRBJ2-5 and V is TRBV19, with TRBD2 identical over 14 bases. The CDR3 extends over 17 amino acids. With 5 bases clipped from V and 5 bases from J, the junction kept 10 bases outside the gene matches. Germline assignment: CDR1 LNHDA and CDR2 SQIVND (reference sequence). The CDR3: CASSPGTSGSVGETQYF. The CDR3 bases are TGTGCCAGTAGTCCTGGGACTAGCGGGAGTGTAGGTGAGACCCAGTACTTC.

This chain uses TRBV15 with TRBJ1-4; TRBD1 aligns across 8 bases. The trim removed 4 bases at V and 4 bases at J, leaving 5 bases unmatched. Germline values: CDR1 LNHNV, CDR2 YYDKDF (reference sequence). The CDR3 covers 15 residues. The CDR3 DNA reads as TGTGCCACCAGCACTGACAGGGGCGGTAATGAAAAACTGTTTTTT. As protein: CATSTDRGGNEKLFF. The complete variable domain, with remaining parts taken from reference TRBV15 and TRBJ1-4, reads DAMVIQNPRYQVTQFGKPVTLSCSQTLNHNVMYWYQQKSSQAPKLLFHYYDKDFNNEADTPDNFQSRRPNTSFCFLDIRSPGLGDTAMYLCATSTDRGGNEKLFFGSGTQLSVL.

The rearrangement uses TRBV7-9 and TRBJ1-1; D unclear. The CDR3 contains 14 residues. V dropped 7 bases and J dropped 0 bases, with 12 bases sitting between them. Germline V gives CDR1 SEHNR, CDR2 FQNEAQ (reference sequence). The CDR3 DNA reads as TGTGCCAGCACCCAGGTGGTTGTGAACACTGAAGCTTTCTTT. Translating it yields CASTQVVVNTEAFF.

This chain joins TRBV4-1 and TRBJ2-2; the match to TRBD2 covers 7 bases. Trimming removed 0 bases from V and 7 bases from J; junction bases left unmatched: 14. CDR3 length: 18 residues. Germline assignment: CDR1 MGHRA and CDR2 YSYEKL. The DNA for the CDR3 is TGCGCCAGCAGCCAAGATACTACGGGAGGCTTTCGGGACGGGGAGCTGTTTTTT. It translates to CASSQDTTGGFRDGELFF.

This clone has more than one count but fewer than ten. V usage is TRBV18 and J usage is TRBJ1-5, with D possibly matching TRBD1 (5 bases). CDR1 is KGHSH, CDR2 LQKENI, per germline. The CDR3 length is 16 residues. V was cut by 1 base and J by 0 bases, with 10 bases left in between. CDR3 coding DNA: TGTGCCAGCTCACCACAGACAGCTCATAGCAATCAGCCCCAGCATTTT. Encoded protein: CASSPQTAHSNQPQHF.

The rearrangement joins TRBV20-1 to TRBJ2-1; 7 bases agree with TRBD2. The length of the CDR3 is 14 residues. Germline-derived CDR1 and CDR2 are DFQATT and SNEGSKA (reference sequence). V was clipped by 3 bases and J by 8 bases; unmatched bases: 10. CDR3 loop: CSASLSSGSYEQFF. The DNA for the CDR3 is TGCAGTGCTAGTTTGTCTAGCGGCAGTTATGAGCAGTTCTTC.

The chain combines TRBV28 with TRBJ1-1; D gene unclear. There are 11 residues in the CDR3. Per the germline V gene, CDR1 is MDHEN and CDR2 is SYDVKM. The V end was cut by 5 bases, the J end by 4 bases, with 5 bases between. CDR3 loop: CASSQITEAFF. The CDR3 coding sequence is TGTGCCAGCAGTCAAATCACTGAAGCTTTCTTT.

Turning to this clone: One junction end does not reproduce the germline sequence, and a read error may be involved. This chain links TRBV28 with TRBJ1-1; D remains ambiguous. The CDR3 loop spans 16 amino acids. Germline V gives CDR1 MDHEN, CDR2 SYDVKM. The CDR3 is CASSSGGQEGNSEAFF. CDR3 DNA sequence: TGTGCCAGCAGCTCCGGCGGGCAGGAGGGTAACAGTGAAGCTTTCTTT.

This clone was observed once. The gene calls are TRBV11-2 and TRBJ1-6; a weak D match, TRBD1 (6 bases). Per germline, CDR1 SGHAT and CDR2 FQNNGV. The CDR3 runs 15 residues. V was cut by 2 bases and J by 1 base, with 6 bases left in between. The CDR3 loop is CASSLQGSYNSPLHF. The CDR3 DNA follows: TGTGCCAGCAGCTTACAGGGGTCCTATAATTCACCCCTCCACTTT.

This sequence joins TRBV30 and TRBJ1-3, with D possibly matching TRBD1 (5 bases). The germline V and J ends were trimmed by 2 bases and 5 bases, with 7 bases remaining between them. The CDR3 extends over 12 amino acids. CDR1 and CDR2 from the germline V gene are GTSNPN and SVGIG (reference sequence). CDR3 coding DNA: TGTGCCTGGAGTTGGGGCAGAAACACCATATATTTT. The encoded protein is CAWSWGRNTIYF.

This chain joins TRBV28 and TRBJ1-4; perhaps TRBD1 as D (5 bases). V was trimmed by 9 bases and J by 5 bases, leaving 13 bases between them. Germline V gene lookup returns CDR1 MDHEN and CDR2 SYDVKM. This CDR3 is built from 13 residues. CDR3 sequence (DNA): TGTGCCAGTCAAGACAGTACAAATGAAAAACTGTTTTTT. This codes for CASQDSTNEKLFF.

The genes are TRBV5-1 and TRBJ1-1; 12 bases match TRBD1. Germline CDR1 reads SGHRS; CDR2 reads YFSETQ. With V trimmed by 2 bases and J by 8 bases, 13 bases remained unmatched. CDR3 length: 17 residues. CDR3 sequence (DNA): TGCGCCAGCAGCTTAAGAGGGACACCGGGACAGGGGGCCGAAGCTTTCTTT. This gives the protein CASSLRGTPGQGAEAFF.

This clone was seen ten or more times. Other DNA sequences in the same sample also yield this CDR3. The chain carries TRBV2 and TRBJ1-5; 8 bases agree with TRBD1. V lost 6 bases, J lost 2 bases, and 3 bases stayed unmatched. Per the germline V gene, CDR1 is SNHLY and CDR2 is FYNNEI. The CDR3 covers 14 residues. Here the CDR3 reads CASSGQGGNQPQHF. CDR3 DNA: TGTGCCAGCAGCGGACAGGGAGGCAATCAGCCCCAGCATTTT.

This clone was counted a single time. V is TRBV9 and J is TRBJ2-2; no firm D call. V gave up 1 base and J gave up 2 bases, with 9 bases separating them. The CDR3 is made up of 15 amino acids. The germline V gene encodes CDR1 SGDLS and CDR2 YYNGEE. CDR3 bases: TGTGCCAGCAGCGTATCCGGGTTTAACACCGGGGAGCTGTTTTTT. This gives the protein CASSVSGFNTGELFF.

V and J are TRBV7-3 and TRBJ2-5; tentatively, D is TRBD1 (5 bases). V lost 6 bases and J 5 bases, leaving 13 bases between the germline ends. Germline lookup yields CDR1 SGHTA and CDR2 FQGTGA. This CDR3 spans 13 amino acids. CDR3 sequence: CASSQGSRETQYF. The CDR3 coding sequence is TGTGCCAGCAGTCAGGGTTCTCGGGAGACCCAGTACTTC.

The V call is TRBV7-8, the J call TRBJ1-1, with TRBD1 identical over 9 bases. Germline trimming cut 1 base from V and 4 bases from J; bases unmatched to any gene: 7. CDR1 SGHVS and CDR2 FQNEAQ come from the germline V gene. The CDR3 loop spans 16 amino acids. The CDR3 DNA reads TGTGCCAGCAGCTTAGACCGGGGACAGGGTGGCACTGAAGCTTTCTTT. It translates to CASSLDRGQGGTEAFF.

This chain connects TRBV18 to TRBJ2-5; D not resolved. V lost 0 bases to trimming and J lost 5 bases, with 7 bases between them. Germline V gene sequence: CDR1 KGHSH, CDR2 LQKENI. The CDR3 loop spans 13 amino acids. The CDR3 reads CASSPPNGETQYF. In DNA, the CDR3 is TGTGCCAGCTCACCACCGAACGGGGAGACCCAGTACTTC.

V gene TRBV7-9 combines with J gene TRBJ2-2, with D unclear. CDR3 length: 12 residues. V lost 5 bases and J lost 8, with 9 bases in between. The germline V gene has CDR1 SEHNR and CDR2 FQNEAQ (reference sequence). CDR3 loop: CASSPGLGELFF. CDR3 DNA: TGTGCCAGCAGCCCAGGCTTGGGGGAGCTGTTTTTT.

The chain couples TRBV24-1 to TRBJ2-1; 14 bases match TRBD2. Germline assignment: CDR1 KGHDR and CDR2 SFDVKD. V gave up 2 bases and J gave up 5 bases; unmatched junction bases: 7. This CDR3 contains 18 residues. The DNA for the CDR3 is TGTGCCACCAGTGATTCCGGGACTAGCGGGAGCTTTAACAATGAGCAGTTCTTC. Amino acids: CATSDSGTSGSFNNEQFF.

This clone was seen ten or more times. The rearrangement joins TRBV7-9 to TRBJ1-3; maybe TRBD1 (6 bases). Germline V gene sequence: CDR1 SEHNR, CDR2 FQNEAQ (reference sequence). The V and J ends lost 1 base and 3 bases respectively, with 16 bases between them. CDR3 length equals 17 residues. The CDR3, as DNA: TGTGCCAGCAGCTTAGGCACAGGGTTTACGGTTGGAAACACCATATATTTT. This sequence encodes CASSLGTGFTVGNTIYF.